The 30 T cell receptor delta chains below come from one sample, sequenced in a study of Vδ1+ human thymocytes. General observations from the study: Thymic TRG and TRD repertoires appeared highly polyclonal.

These receptors lack a known antigen. RNA was extracted from the cells and then reverse transcribed. Multiplex PCR used pooled V-gene forward primers and a constant-region reverse primer to amplify CDR3s. TCRdb reran clone calling via CATT on the multiplex PCR reads. In the table there are 20,000 to 25,000 delta-chain clones, 7.5% to 9% of which are singletons. Sequencing was carried out using Vdelta1+ gamma-delta thymocytes from the thymus. Regarding subset: FACS-sorted CD3+ TCRalphabeta- TCRVdelta1+ TCRVdelta2- thymocytes. The receptors come from a child in the first two years of life who had congenital heart surgery.

The rearrangement joins TRDV1 to TRDJ1, with TRDD3 matching over 10 bases. As TCRdb names no J gene, one was assigned here on the basis of a DNA match to germline. Germline CDR1 TSWWSYY, CDR2 QGS. CDR3 length: 18 amino acids. J lost 4 bases, V lost 0 bases, and 11 bases had no gene match. The CDR3 region is CALGELGILGGYVDKLIF. DNA of the CDR3: TGTGCTCTTGGGGAACTAGGAATCTTAGGGGGATACGTCGATAAACTCATCTTT.

Only a few counts were recorded for this clone. This chain links TRDV1 with TRDJ1; 9 bases line up with TRDD3. The germline gives CDR1 TSWWSYY, CDR2 QGS. This CDR3 region has 19 residues. Losses at the gene ends were 3 bases for V and 0 bases for J; bases not matched to a gene: 14. The CDR3 loop is CALGEPFLGDNLYTDKLIF. The DNA for the CDR3 is TGTGCTCTTGGGGAGCCCTTCTTGGGGGATAATCTCTACACCGATAAACTCATCTTT.

The chain employs TRDV1 and TRDJ1, with a possible D match to TRDD3 (5 bases). Per germline, CDR1 TSWWSYY and CDR2 QGS. Trimming removed 0 bases from V and 4 bases from J, with 9 bases in between. The CDR3 covers 14 residues. DNA of the CDR3: TGTGCTCTTGGGGAACTAAAGGGGAACGATAAACTCATCTTT. It yields the protein CALGELKGNDKLIF.

The chain links TRDV1 to TRDJ1; TRDD3 aligns across 7 bases. The CDR3 is made up of 17 amino acids. Germline V gene data show CDR1 as TSWWSYY and CDR2 as QGS. The J segment lost 0 bases and the V segment lost 5 bases, leaving 12 bases of the junction unmatched. The CDR3 coding sequence is TGTGCTCTTGGGAAGGCCTCATACTGGGGTTACACCGATAAACTCATCTTT. This codes for CALGKASYWGYTDKLIF.

The chain recombines TRDV3 with TRDJ1, with 9 bases lining up with TRDD2. V shed 1 base, J shed 5 bases, and the junction held 17 bases outside the gene matches. CDR1 and CDR2 from the germline V gene are TVYSNPD and GDNSRS (reference sequence). The CDR3 is 17 amino acids. CDR3 protein: CAFTPGLPTLKGDKLIF. For the CDR3, the DNA is TGTGCCTTTACCCCCGGCCTTCCTACTCTGAAAGGGGATAAACTCATCTTT.

This clone was seen more than once but under ten times. This chain links TRDV1 with TRDJ1, with 7 bases lining up with TRDD2. Germline CDR1 TSWWSYY, CDR2 QGS. Losses at the gene ends were 8 bases for V and 2 bases for J; bases not matched to a gene: 23. The CDR3 runs to 19 residues. The CDR3: CALPSSRPGAGGPTDKLIF. The CDR3 nucleotides read TGTGCTCTTCCTTCCTCAAGACCGGGGGCCGGTGGGCCAACCGATAAACTCATCTTT.

The chain combines TRDV1 with TRDJ2; 10 nucleotides line up with TRDD3. Unmatched junction bases numbered 17, after V lost 3 bases and J lost 4 bases. Germline V gene data show CDR1 as TSWWSYY and CDR2 as QGS. This CDR3 has 20 residues. This CDR3 reads CALGDLLLGDPKSETAQLFF. For the CDR3, the DNA is TGTGCTCTTGGGGACCTCCTACTGGGGGATCCGAAATCAGAGACAGCACAACTCTTCTTT.

This chain links TRDV1 with TRDJ1, with D possibly being TRDD3 (5 bases). V was clipped by 1 base and J by 2 bases, with 14 bases between them. This CDR3 is 16 amino acids long. The germline V gene has CDR1 TSWWSYY and CDR2 QGS. For the CDR3, the DNA is TGTGCTCTTGGGGAACCACCACAGATGGGGACCGATAAACTCATCTTT. Amino acids: CALGEPPQMGTDKLIF.

This clone is medium-sized by share. The J gene is TRDJ1, the V gene TRAV29/DV5, with 10 bases matching TRDD3. The germline gives CDR1 NSMFDY, CDR2 ISSIKDK. With 3 bases clipped from V and 5 bases from J, the junction kept 10 bases outside the gene matches. The CDR3 has 15 amino acids. CDR3 nucleotide sequence: TGTGCAGCAATTAAGCGGGGGATACGAATGGATAAACTCATCTTT. Translating it yields CAAIKRGIRMDKLIF.

This clone was detected only a few times. One end of the junction fails to match germline, which may point to a read error. The rearrangement uses TRDV2 and TRDJ3, with 9 bases fitting TRDD3. CDR1 and CDR2 (germline): GEAIGNYY, EKD. This CDR3 region has 19 residues. DNA of the CDR3: TGTGCCCGTGACGCCATACTGGGGGACCCCTCCTGGGACACCCGACAGATGTTTTTC. It encodes CARDAILGDPSWDTRQMFF.

This chain links TRDV1 with TRDJ1, with 10 bases identical to TRDD3. This CDR3 has 21 amino acids. CDR1 TSWWSYY and CDR2 QGS come from the germline V gene. V shed 0 bases and J 0 bases; nucleotides not matched to a gene: 16. CDR3 sequence: CALGELFTLTGGLGYTDKLIF. CDR3 DNA: TGTGCTCTTGGGGAACTATTTACCCTTACTGGGGGATTAGGGTACACCGATAAACTCATCTTT.

This clone was seen a handful of times. The rearrangement links TRDV1 to TRDJ1; D gene ambiguous. This CDR3 comprises 11 residues. V shed 5 bases and J shed 11 bases, with 12 bases lying between them. Germline V gene lookup returns CDR1 TSWWSYY and CDR2 QGS. The CDR3 protein is CALGFTTQLIF. The CDR3 DNA is TGTGCTCTTGGGTTCACTACTCAGCTCATCTTT.

The V and J genes are TRDV1 and TRDJ1, with D maybe TRDD3 (5 bases). Per germline, CDR1 TSWWSYY and CDR2 QGS. CDR3 length: 17 amino acids. V gave up 0 bases and J gave up 1 base, with 15 bases separating them. For the CDR3, the DNA is TGTGCTCTTGGGGAACTTGAGATCGGGGGGTGCACCGATAAACTCATCTTT. Amino acids: CALGELEIGGCTDKLIF.

This clone was observed a handful of times. The chain has TRDV1 and TRDJ1; weak D call: TRDD3 (6 bases). This CDR3 comprises 17 residues. V lost 6 bases and J lost 0, with 20 bases in between. CDR1 is TSWWSYY, CDR2 QGS, per germline. In DNA, the CDR3 is TGTGCTCTTGGCCACCGTGGTCCCGGGGGAAACACCGATAAACTCATCTTT. This translates into CALGHRGPGGNTDKLIF.

There are a few counts of this clone. The rearrangement joins TRDV1 to TRDJ1, with D possibly being TRDD3 (5 bases). CDR1 is TSWWSYY and CDR2 is QGS in the germline V gene. This CDR3 comprises 21 residues. Trimming shortened V by 5 bases and J by 3 bases, and 34 bases separated the two germline ends. The CDR3: CALGCSTPCDWSDRGADKLIF. The CDR3 DNA is TGTGCTCTTGGGTGTTCGACCCCATGTGACTGGTCCGATCGGGGCGCCGATAAACTCATCTTT.

The chain links TRDV1 to TRDJ1; 9 bases line up with TRDD3. With 0 bases clipped from V and 0 bases from J, the junction kept 17 bases outside the gene matches. Germline assignment: CDR1 TSWWSYY and CDR2 QGS. This CDR3 is 21 amino acids long. CDR3 residues: CALGELPPLRGYGDYTDKLIF. The CDR3 DNA is TGTGCTCTTGGGGAACTCCCGCCCCTACGGGGATACGGCGATTACACCGATAAACTCATCTTT.

The chain has TRDV1 and TRDJ1; 12 bases map to TRDD3. The length of the CDR3 is 22 residues. Germline lookup yields CDR1 TSWWSYY and CDR2 QGS. Germline trimming cut 5 bases from V and 1 base from J; bases unmatched to any gene: 23. The CDR3 DNA sequence: TGTGCTCTTGGGCCCCCCTTCTTCCCGCAGGTACTGGGGGATACTAGCACCGATAAACTCATCTTT. Encoded protein: CALGPPFFPQVLGDTSTDKLIF.

This clone was found a few times. The chain is built from TRDV1 and TRDJ1; 12 nucleotides line up with TRDD3. Unmatched junction bases numbered 13, after V lost 1 base and J lost 1 base. Germline V gives CDR1 TSWWSYY, CDR2 QGS. This CDR3 has 20 amino acids. The CDR3 protein is CALGEPASTLGDTGTDKLIF. The DNA of the CDR3 is TGTGCTCTTGGGGAACCCGCTTCCACTCTGGGGGATACGGGCACCGATAAACTCATCTTT.

This rearrangement joins TRDV1 to TRDJ1, with 10 bases lining up with TRDD3. The trim removed 0 bases at V and 2 bases at J, leaving 12 bases unmatched. The CDR3 extends over 19 amino acids. Germline-derived CDR1 and CDR2 are TSWWSYY and QGS. The CDR3 protein is CALGELCEGDTQTTDKLIF. CDR3 coding DNA: TGTGCTCTTGGGGAACTTTGCGAGGGGGATACGCAAACGACCGATAAACTCATCTTT.

The V gene is TRDV1, the J gene TRDJ1; D unclear. TCRdb is silent on the J gene; assignment here came from matching the DNA to germline. The CDR3 is 17 residues long. The germline V gene encodes CDR1 TSWWSYY and CDR2 QGS. V lost 0 bases and J 0 bases, leaving 14 bases between the germline ends. The CDR3 is CALGELSIRPHTDKLIF. The CDR3 coding sequence is TGTGCTCTTGGGGAACTCTCCATTAGGCCCCACACCGATAAACTCATCTTT.

The J gene call is TRDJ1, but no V gene call exists; the table's D gene call, TRDD3, was not cross checked with the DNA. The CDR3 has 19 residues. The CDR3 region has the DNA TGTGCTCTTGGGGAACCCCTCCTACTACTCGGGGATTGTCCCGATAAACTCATCTTT. This codes for CALGEPLLLLGDCPDKLIF.

The rearrangement uses TRDV1 and TRDJ1; D is perhaps TRDD2 (6 bases). CDR3 length equals 18 residues. CDR1 and CDR2 (germline): TSWWSYY, QGS. Trimming shortened V by 4 bases and J by 0 bases, and 21 bases separated the two germline ends. The DNA for the CDR3 is TGTGCTCTTGGGGCCGACTTCCTGGCTCTGTTGAACACCGATAAACTCATCTTT. It yields the protein CALGADFLALLNTDKLIF.

This clone is classed as medium-sized. V is TRDV1 and J is TRDJ1; D not certain. This CDR3 is built from 16 residues. Germline V lookup: CDR1 TSWWSYY, CDR2 QGS. Trimming shortened V by 2 bases and J by 0 bases, and 13 bases separated the two germline ends. The CDR3 here is CALGEEKGPYTDKLIF. The CDR3 DNA follows: TGTGCTCTTGGGGAAGAGAAGGGGCCGTACACCGATAAACTCATCTTT.

The J gene is TRDJ1, while no V gene call was made; whether TRDD3, the table's D call, matches the DNA was not checked. The CDR3 extends over 17 amino acids. The CDR3 reads CALGETPAGVYTDKLIF. CDR3 DNA: TGTGCTCTTGGGGAAACCCCCGCGGGCGTTTACACCGATAAACTCATCTTT.

This rearrangement joins TRDV1 to TRDJ1, with 9 bases matching TRDD3. V dropped 4 bases and J dropped 0; count of bases not matched to a gene: 18. Germline V gives CDR1 TSWWSYY, CDR2 QGS. The CDR3 contains 20 residues. The CDR3 is CALGARPCTGGRLYTDKLIF. The CDR3 bases are TGTGCTCTTGGGGCCCGTCCTTGTACTGGGGGACGGCTGTACACCGATAAACTCATCTTT.

The V gene is TRDV1, the J gene TRDJ1, with a possible D match to TRDD3 (5 bases). With 1 base removed from V and 0 bases from J, the gap between germline ends came to 24 bases. CDR1 and CDR2 from the germline V gene are TSWWSYY and QGS. The CDR3 is made up of 20 amino acids. CDR3 sequence reads: CALGEPRLEGVPRYTDKLIF. DNA of the CDR3: TGTGCTCTTGGGGAACCTAGATTAGAGGGGGTACCCCGGTACACCGATAAACTCATCTTT.

A few counts support this clone. This sequence joins TRDV1 and TRDJ1; 10 bases agree with TRDD3. Germline V gene sequence: CDR1 TSWWSYY, CDR2 QGS. J lost 1 base, V lost 2 bases, and 4 bases had no gene match. CDR3 size: 16 residues. The CDR3 nucleotides read TGTGCTCTTGGGGAAGAAACTGGGGGATTCACCGATAAACTCATCTTT. It encodes CALGEETGGFTDKLIF.

The V and J genes are TRDV1 and TRDJ1, with 11 bases lining up with TRDD3. V was clipped by 5 bases and J by 3 bases; unmatched bases: 17. Per germline, CDR1 TSWWSYY and CDR2 QGS. CDR3 size: 19 residues. CDR3 DNA sequence: TGTGCTCTTGGGAACTTTCATCTACAGCATGGGGGATACGCCGATAAACTCATCTTT. Protein product: CALGNFHLQHGGYADKLIF.

The chain links TRDV1 to TRDJ1; 10 nucleotides line up with TRDD3. Germline V gene lookup returns CDR1 TSWWSYY and CDR2 QGS. V trimming: 0 bases; J trimming: 4 bases; junction bases outside the gene matches: 20. The CDR3 totals 21 residues. The CDR3 is CALGELRFLAGDTRLGDKLIF. In nucleotides, the CDR3 is TGTGCTCTTGGGGAACTCCGGTTCCTAGCGGGGGATACGCGGCTCGGCGATAAACTCATCTTT.

The chain is built from TRDV1 and TRDJ1, with 8 bases identical to TRDD3. TCRdb supplies no J gene; here it was assigned by aligning the nucleotide sequence to germline. V gave up 5 bases and J gave up 0 bases; unmatched junction bases: 5. The CDR3 covers 15 residues. Germline V gene data show CDR1 as TSWWSYY and CDR2 as QGS. For the CDR3, the DNA is TGTGCTCTTGGGAGCTGTGGGGGATACACCGATAAACTCATCTTT. It codes for CALGSCGGYTDKLIF.